The clone carrying this TCR beta chain was detected ten times or more. Its antigen is as yet unknown. By flow cytometry, patients selected for sequencing had shown an expansion of CD8+CD57+ cells. All patients were therapy-naive when blood was sampled. The study profiled TCR beta VDJ and CDR3 using genomic DNA as template. Each CDR3 protein gets one entry after TCRdb re-called the reads with MiXCR. The table includes 160,000 or so distinct CDR3 sequences, over 40% detected once. This entry comes from a study of CD8+CD57+ T cells in acquired aplastic anemia. Overall study context: The average for DNA from sorted CD4+ and CD8+ cells was about 2.9 ug.

V was cut by 4 bases and J by 8 bases, with 5 bases left in between. Germline V gene lookup returns CDR1 MNHNS and CDR2 SASEGT. This CDR3 region has 11 residues. Findings and caveats of the study: Overlap between patients and controls comprised about 28 CD8+ CDR3 sequences.

The chain links TRBV6-1 to TRBJ1-4, with D unclear. What was sequenced was sorted CD4+, CD8+, or CD8+CD57+ T cells (not recorded which) from PBMCs. This sequence originates from a human donor with aplastic anemia. The CDR3 sequence: CASSAEEKLFF. DNA of the CDR3: TGTGCCAGCAGTGCAGAAGAAAAACTGTTTTTT.